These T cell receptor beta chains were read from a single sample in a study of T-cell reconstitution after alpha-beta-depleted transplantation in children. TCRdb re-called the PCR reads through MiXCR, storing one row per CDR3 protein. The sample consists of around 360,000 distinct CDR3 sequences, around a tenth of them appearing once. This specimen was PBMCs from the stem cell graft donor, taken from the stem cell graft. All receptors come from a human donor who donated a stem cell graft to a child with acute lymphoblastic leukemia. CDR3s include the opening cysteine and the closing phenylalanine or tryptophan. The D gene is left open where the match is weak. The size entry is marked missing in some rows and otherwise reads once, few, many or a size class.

CDR3: CASSLRSGTSKGNTEAFF; DNA: TGCGCCAGCAGCTTGCGGTCCGGGACCTCAAAGGGGAACACTGAAGCTTTCTTT; J: TRBJ1-1; V: TRBV5-1; D: -; size: few
CDR3: CASSLVGPADEQYF; DNA: TGCGCCAGCAGCTTGGTGGGGCCCGCGGACGAGCAGTACTTC; J: TRBJ2-7; V: TRBV5-1; D: -; size: -
CDR3: CASSQAGQGEQETQYF; DNA: TGTGCCAGCAGCCAAGCTGGACAGGGGGAGCAGGAGACCCAGTACTTC; J: TRBJ2-5; V: TRBV3-1; D: TRBD1; size: few
CDR3: CSVPQNTGELFF; DNA: TGCAGCGTTCCCCAAAACACCGGGGAGCTGTTTTTT; J: TRBJ2-2; V: TRBV29-1; D: -; size: few
CDR3: CASSIRRTALPEDSPLHF; DNA: TGTGCCAGCAGTATTCGCCGGACGGCCCTTCCAGAGGATTCACCCCTCCACTTT; J: TRBJ1-6; V: TRBV28; D: -; size: few
CDR3: CASSAGDYLARLNTDTQYF; DNA: TGTGCCAGCAGCGCAGGAGACTACCTAGCAAGGCTTAACACAGATACGCAGTATTTT; J: TRBJ2-3; V: TRBV9; D: -; size: -
CDR3: CASSVTGGGEQYF; DNA: TGTGCCAGCAGCGTGACAGGGGGCGGCGAGCAGTACTTC; J: TRBJ2-7; V: TRBV7-9; D: TRBD1; size: few
CDR3: CASSLPAGGPDTQYF; DNA: TGTGCCAGCAGTTTGCCAGCGGGAGGCCCAGATACGCAGTATTTT; J: TRBJ2-3; V: TRBV12-3/TRBV12-4; D: TRBD2; size: -
CDR3: CASSLSGLVSDTQYF; DNA: TGTGCCAGCAGCTTAAGCGGGCTAGTTTCAGATACGCAGTATTTT; J: TRBJ2-3; V: TRBV7-3; D: -; size: few
CDR3: CSARLAGGLYEQYF; DNA: TGCAGTGCTAGGCTAGCGGGAGGTCTCTACGAGCAGTACTTC; J: TRBJ2-7; V: TRBV20-1; D: TRBD2; size: -
CDR3: CSVVPGGDEQFF; DNA: TGCAGCGTTGTCCCGGGTGGGGATGAGCAGTTCTTC; J: TRBJ2-1; V: TRBV29-1; D: -; size: many
CDR3: CASSPRQGRSTDTQYF; DNA: TGTGCCAGCAGCCCGAGACAGGGGAGAAGTACAGATACGCAGTATTTT; J: TRBJ2-3; V: TRBV7-2; D: TRBD1; size: -
CDR3: CSVVSLEDYFEETQYF; DNA: TGCAGCGTTGTAAGCCTGGAGGATTATTTCGAGGAGACCCAGTACTTC; J: TRBJ2-5; V: TRBV29-1; D: -; size: -
CDR3: CASSFCGSSTDTQYF; DNA: TGTGCCAGCAGTTTCTGTGGTTCTAGCACAGATACGCAGTATTTT; J: TRBJ2-3; V: TRBV28; D: -; size: -
CDR3: CASSFAGTGSYEQYF; DNA: TGTGCCAGCAGCTTCGCCGGGACAGGGAGCTACGAGCAGTACTTC; J: TRBJ2-7; V: TRBV7-2; D: TRBD1; size: -
CDR3: CASSQDRNNSPLHF; DNA: TGCGCCAGCAGCCAAGACAGGAATAATTCACCCCTCCACTTT; J: TRBJ1-6; V: TRBV4-1; D: -; size: -
CDR3: CASSSLAPDTQYF; DNA: TGTGCCAGCAGCTCACTAGCTCCAGATACGCAGTATTTT; J: TRBJ2-3; V: TRBV7-2; D: -; size: -
CDR3: CASTTTAQRDYNEQFF; DNA: TGTGCCAGCACCACGACGGCCCAGCGGGACTACAATGAGCAGTTCTTC; J: TRBJ2-1; V: TRBV6-1; D: TRBD2; size: -
CDR3: CASSRDAAVGLAGQETQYF; DNA: TGCGCCAGCAGCCGAGACGCTGCCGTCGGGCTAGCGGGACAAGAGACCCAGTACTTC; J: TRBJ2-5; V: TRBV4-3; D: TRBD2; size: -
CDR3: CASSPLAGAETQYF; DNA: TGTGCCAGCAGTCCCCTAGCGGGAGCAGAGACCCAGTACTTC; J: TRBJ2-5; V: TRBV12-3/TRBV12-4; D: TRBD2; size: many
CDR3: CASSHGLAGSYEQYF; DNA: TGTGCCAGCAGCCACGGACTAGCGGGCTCCTACGAGCAGTACTTC; J: TRBJ2-7; V: TRBV6-5; D: TRBD2; size: few
CDR3: CASSPRDKGGFSYEQYF; DNA: TGTGCCAGCAGCCCCCGGGACAAGGGGGGTTTCTCCTACGAGCAGTACTTC; J: TRBJ2-7; V: TRBV28; D: -; size: few
CDR3: CASSLGLLGETQYF; DNA: TGTGCCAGCAGCCTGGGACTTCTCGGGGAGACCCAGTACTTC; J: TRBJ2-5; V: TRBV7-2; D: -; size: -
CDR3: CASSLSGTSGSWFF; DNA: TGTGCCAGCAGCTTATCCGGGACTAGCGGGAGCTGGTTCTTC; J: TRBJ2-1; V: TRBV7-2; D: TRBD2; size: many
CDR3: CSVWGSSGIPSYEQYF; DNA: TGCAGTGTTTGGGGTTCTAGCGGCATCCCGAGCTACGAGCAGTACTTC; J: TRBJ2-7; V: TRBV20-1; D: TRBD2; size: few
CDR3: CASSNRDSGANEQFF; DNA: TGCGCCAGCAGCAACCGGGACAGTGGGGCGAATGAGCAGTTCTTC; J: TRBJ2-1; V: TRBV5-1; D: TRBD1; size: few
CDR3: CASSSDGTAGNSIQYF; DNA: TGCGCCAGCAGCTCCGACGGGACAGCGGGGAATAGCATTCAGTACTTC; J: TRBJ2-4; V: TRBV5-1; D: -; size: -
CDR3: CASRTAYEQYF; DNA: TGTGCCAGCAGGACAGCCTACGAGCAGTACTTC; J: TRBJ2-7; V: TRBV2; D: -; size: many
CDR3: CASSISTGTGMREQYF; DNA: TGTGCCAGCAGTATTTCTACTGGGACAGGGATGCGCGAGCAGTACTTC; J: TRBJ2-7; V: TRBV27; D: TRBD1; size: many
CDR3: CASSRTAYGYTF; DNA: TGTGCCAGCAGCAGGACGGCATATGGCTACACCTTC; J: TRBJ1-2; V: TRBV5-6; D: -; size: -
CDR3: CASSGRYLSEKLFF; DNA: TGTGCCAGCAGTGGACGGTACTTGAGTGAAAAACTGTTTTTT; J: TRBJ1-4; V: TRBV6-1; D: -; size: few
CDR3: CASSSWTSVPSYNEQFF; DNA: TGTGCCAGCAGCTCCTGGACTAGCGTCCCCTCCTACAATGAGCAGTTCTTC; J: TRBJ2-1; V: TRBV5-6; D: TRBD2; size: -
CDR3: CSAGTGAF; DNA: TGCAGCGCCGGGACAGGGGCCTTT; J: TRBJ1-3; V: TRBV29-1; D: TRBD1; size: many
CDR3: CASRKGQVQYNSPLHF; DNA: TGTGCCAGCAGAAAGGGACAGGTCCAGTATAATTCACCCCTCCACTTT; J: TRBJ1-6; V: TRBV21-1; D: -; size: -
CDR3: CASSPRLAEQETQYF; DNA: TGTGCCAGCAGCCCGCGACTAGCGGAGCAAGAGACCCAGTACTTC; J: TRBJ2-5; V: TRBV3-1; D: TRBD2; size: -
CDR3: CASSKDRRTDTQYF; DNA: TGTGCCAGCAGCAAGGACAGGCGCACAGATACGCAGTATTTT; J: TRBJ2-3; V: TRBV14; D: TRBD1; size: few
CDR3: CASSLSGGFEAFF; DNA: TGTGCCAGCAGTTTAAGCGGAGGATTTGAAGCTTTCTTT; J: TRBJ1-1; V: TRBV12-3/TRBV12-4; D: -; size: many
CDR3: CSARDETGPQETQYF; DNA: TGCAGTGCTAGAGATGAGACAGGCCCCCAAGAGACCCAGTACTTC; J: TRBJ2-5; V: TRBV20-1; D: -; size: many
CDR3: CASSPGFTEQFF; DNA: TGTGCCAGCAGCCCAGGGTTTACTGAGCAGTTCTTC; J: TRBJ2-1; V: TRBV27; D: -; size: -
CDR3: CATHTILPSYEQYF; DNA: TGTGCCACCCATACGATTCTACCTTCCTACGAGCAGTACTTC; J: TRBJ2-7; V: TRBV6-2/TRBV6-3; D: -; size: few
CDR3: CASSFTVAVYNEQFF; DNA: TGTGCCAGCAGTTTCACCGTAGCGGTTTACAATGAGCAGTTCTTC; J: TRBJ2-1; V: TRBV12-3/TRBV12-4; D: -; size: few
CDR3: CAISGQGLNTEAFF; DNA: TGTGCCATCAGTGGGCAGGGGTTGAACACTGAAGCTTTCTTT; J: TRBJ1-1; V: TRBV10-3; D: -; size: -
CDR3: CASSLAMQGAETQYF; DNA: TGTGCCAGCAGCTTAGCGATGCAGGGGGCAGAGACCCAGTACTTC; J: TRBJ2-5; V: TRBV7-2; D: TRBD1; size: few
CDR3: CASSQAQTSGSWNEQYF; DNA: TGTGCCAGCAGCCAAGCCCAGACTAGCGGGAGTTGGAACGAGCAGTACTTC; J: TRBJ2-7; V: TRBV4-2; D: TRBD2; size: -